These 18 T cell receptor beta chains were sequenced from one sample in a study of blood T cell repertoires in COVID-19. Produced via immunoSEQ multiplex PCR; TCRdb's table is partial and in-frame only. The sample consists of 430,000 or so clones, roughly 88% of them appearing once. Sequenced input: PBMCs or T cells enriched from blood (not recorded which). The receptors were sampled from a woman younger than 30 who had been exposed to COVID-19.

This clone was found once. The chain employs TRBV28 and TRBJ1-6; D not certain. The CDR3 consists of 13 residues. From germline, CDR1 is MDHEN and CDR2 SYDVKM. Trimming stripped 6 bases from V and 8 bases from J, with 11 bases between. This CDR3 reads CASRRIEDSPLHF. In nucleotides, the CDR3 is TGTGCCAGCAGGCGCATCGAGGATTCACCCCTCCACTTT.

CDR3 coding DNA: TGCGCCAGCAGCTCCGTGACAGGGTTACCCTACAATGAGCAGTTCTTC. Its protein product is CASSSVTGLPYNEQFF. The chain is built from TRBV5-1 and TRBJ2-1, with 7 bases matching TRBD1. The CDR3 has 16 amino acids. From germline, CDR1 is SGHRS and CDR2 YFSETQ. The trim removed 3 bases at V and 2 bases at J, leaving 8 bases unmatched.

The V call is TRBV2, the J call TRBJ1-2, with TRBD1 identical over 8 bases. The ends lost 4 bases at V and 8 bases at J; junction bases unmatched: 12. Germline loops: CDR1 SNHLY, CDR2 FYNNEI. The CDR3 extends over 15 amino acids. In nucleotides, the CDR3 is TGTGCCAGCAGTGGGGAGCCAGGGGGCGCGGAGGGCTACACCTTC. Protein sequence: CASSGEPGGAEGYTF.

The CDR3 DNA sequence: TGTGCCAGCAGTGAAACAGGGGGAAGAGGCTACACCTTC. As protein: CASSETGGRGYTF. The chain is built from TRBV6-1 and TRBJ1-2; 8 bases match TRBD1. The V and J ends lost 2 bases and 8 bases, in that order; junction bases with no gene match: 4. Germline V gives CDR1 MNHNS, CDR2 SASEGT. The CDR3 spans 13 residues.

This chain connects TRBV10-3 to TRBJ2-7; tentative D call: TRBD2 (6 bases). In germline, CDR1 is ENHRY, CDR2 SYGVKD. V was shortened by 6 bases and J by 7 bases, with 10 bases between the two germline ends. This CDR3 has 11 residues. This CDR3 reads CAISDGREQYF. The CDR3 bases are TGTGCCATCAGCGACGGGAGAGAGCAGTACTTC.

The V and J genes are TRBV9 and TRBJ1-1, with a weak D call TRBD1 (6 bases). V lost 4 bases, J lost 7 bases, and 20 bases lay in between. The CDR3 loop spans 15 amino acids. Germline V gene data show CDR1 as SGDLS and CDR2 as YYNGEE. For the CDR3, the DNA is TGTGCCAGCAGCTACTCGGACAGAGGGCTACTTGAAGCTTTCTTT. Its protein is CASSYSDRGLLEAFF.

This clone appeared once. The chain carries TRBV2 and TRBJ2-1; TRBD2 aligns across 8 bases. J gave up 4 bases and V 1 base, and 3 bases lay outside the gene matches. The V gene's germline CDR1 is SNHLY and CDR2 FYNNEI. This CDR3 region has 15 residues. CDR3 loop: CASSEGLAGYNEQFF. As DNA, the CDR3 is TGTGCCAGCAGTGAAGGCCTAGCGGGTTACAATGAGCAGTTCTTC.

V gene TRBV18 combines with J gene TRBJ1-1; 9 bases map to TRBD1. From germline, CDR1 is KGHSH and CDR2 LQKENI. The CDR3 has 17 amino acids. V was clipped by 4 bases and J by 1 base; unmatched bases: 10. The CDR3 sequence is CASSHTFLDRGNTEAFF. The DNA for the CDR3 is TGTGCCAGCTCACATACGTTTCTGGACAGGGGGAACACTGAAGCTTTCTTT.

The chain links TRBV19 to TRBJ1-2; D is unclear. The CDR3 covers 14 residues. V shed 1 base and J shed 8 bases, with 14 bases lying between them. Germline CDR1 LNHDA, CDR2 SQIVND (reference sequence). The CDR3 sequence: CASSIAGMFFGYTF. DNA for the CDR3: TGTGCCAGTAGTATAGCGGGAATGTTTTTCGGCTACACCTTC.

This chain connects TRBV6-1 to TRBJ1-6; possibly TRBD1 for D (5 bases). The CDR3 spans 16 residues. V gave up 3 bases and J gave up 3 bases, with 12 bases separating them. The V gene's germline CDR1 is MNHNS and CDR2 SASEGT. CDR3 region: CASSDKGTLYNSPLHF. The CDR3 nucleotides read TGTGCCAGCAGTGATAAGGGGACTCTCTATAATTCACCCCTCCACTTT.

J is TRBJ2-1 and V is TRBV5-6; the match to TRBD2 covers 15 bases. The CDR3 sequence is 19 residues long. CDR1 SGHDT and CDR2 YYEEEE come from the germline V gene. The V gene end was trimmed by 7 bases and the J gene end by 3 bases; junction bases not matched to a gene: 14. The CDR3 DNA is TGTGCCAGCCGACTTTACGGACTAGCGGGAGGGCCGGGCTACAATGAGCAGTTCTTC. Protein: CASRLYGLAGGPGYNEQFF.

The gene calls are TRBV6-5 and TRBJ2-7; TRBD1 matches at 9 bases. Germline values: CDR1 MNHEY, CDR2 SVGAGI. The CDR3 totals 13 residues. Trimming removed 7 bases from V and 5 bases from J; junction bases left unmatched: 6. The CDR3 spells CASTGTGNHEQYF. DNA for the CDR3: TGTGCCAGCACCGGGACAGGGAACCACGAGCAGTACTTC.

This chain connects TRBV12-5 to TRBJ1-1, with D possibly TRBD1 on 5 matching bases. From germline, CDR1 is LGHNT and CDR2 FRNRAP. Deletions cut 2 bases from V and 1 base from J, with 14 bases between. This CDR3 region has 16 residues. The CDR3 DNA sequence: TGTGCTAGTGGTTTGTCGACGGACACCAGGAACACTGAAGCTTTCTTT. It yields the protein CASGLSTDTRNTEAFF. The variable domain in full, with the rest retrieved from reference TRBV12-5 and TRBJ1-1, is DARVTQTPRHKVTEMGQEVTMRCQPILGHNTVFWYRQTMMQGLELLAYFRNRAPLDDSGMPKDRFSAEMPDATLATLKIQPSEPRDSAVYFCASGLSTDTRNTEAFFGQGTRLTVV.

The chain has TRBV9 and TRBJ2-7, with TRBD2 identical over 7 bases. The V gene end was trimmed by 2 bases and the J gene end by 2 bases; junction bases not matched to a gene: 7. Germline V CDR1 and CDR2: SGDLS, YYNGEE. The CDR3 length is 15 residues. The CDR3 here is CASSVSGVDTYEQYF. The CDR3 DNA is TGTGCCAGCAGCGTCAGCGGGGTAGACACCTACGAGCAGTACTTC.

The rearrangement uses TRBV28 and TRBJ2-7; 8 nucleotides match TRBD1. The ends lost 6 bases at V and 2 bases at J; junction bases unmatched: 9. Germline V gives CDR1 MDHEN, CDR2 SYDVKM. The CDR3 runs 15 residues. The CDR3 nucleotides are TGTGCCAGCAGCCCGGACAGGGAAGTGACCTACGAGCAGTACTTC. Translated, it gives CASSPDREVTYEQYF.

In nucleotides, the CDR3 is TGTGCCAGCAGGCCGGGACACCTGAACACTGAAGCTTTCTTT. Translated, it gives CASRPGHLNTEAFF. The genes are TRBV6-4 and TRBJ1-1, with D possibly TRBD1 on 6 matching bases. The CDR3 is made up of 14 amino acids. Germline assignment: CDR1 MRHNA and CDR2 SNTAGT. V gave up 6 bases and J gave up 0 bases, with 11 bases separating them.

The V and J genes are TRBV27 and TRBJ1-2; D possibly corresponds to TRBD1 (5 bases). V dropped 5 bases and J dropped 3 bases, with 13 bases sitting between them. The CDR3 runs 14 residues. Germline V lookup: CDR1 MNHEY, CDR2 SMNVEV (reference sequence). For the CDR3, the DNA is TGTGCCAGCAGTGCTCCCGGGGGACACTATGGCTACACCTTC. Protein sequence: CASSAPGGHYGYTF.

Note on this clone: This sequence may be a read error, since a much larger clone differs from it by one base. The genes are TRBV11-2 and TRBJ2-7, with a weak D call TRBD1 (6 bases). The CDR3 covers 13 residues. Trimming removed 0 bases from V and 3 bases from J, with 6 bases in between. Germline CDR1 SGHAT, CDR2 FQNNGV. The CDR3 sequence is CASSLEQGYEQYF. The DNA for the CDR3 is TGTGCCAGCAGCTTAGAACAGGGCTACGAGCAGTACTTC.